The 6 T cell receptor beta chains below all came from one sample that was sequenced in a study of blood T cell repertoires in COVID-19. Sequenced by immunoSEQ multiplex PCR; TCRdb stores in-frame clones only, minus some. The sample consists of roughly 81,000 clones, approximately 80% of them appearing once. The sequenced material came from peripheral blood. These receptors all come from a woman aged 70-85 years with acute or convalescent COVID-19.

The chain is built from TRBV19 and TRBJ1-2; D not certain. The CDR3 has 13 residues. Germline CDR1 reads LNHDA; CDR2 reads SQIVND (reference sequence). Trimming pared 5 bases from V and 4 bases from J, leaving 11 bases between. CDR3 bases: TGTGCCAGTAGTTACCCGGGATTCTATGGCTACACCTTC. Residues: CASSYPGFYGYTF.

The chain couples TRBV5-1 to TRBJ1-4; 7 bases match TRBD1. This CDR3 region has 18 residues. The V and J ends lost 2 bases and 0 bases, in that order; junction bases with no gene match: 10. The germline V gene has CDR1 SGHRS and CDR2 YFSETQ. In DNA form, the CDR3 reads TGCGCCAGCAGCTTCGATGGGACAGCTTTTGCAACTAATGAAAAACTGTTTTTT. This translates into CASSFDGTAFATNEKLFF.

J is TRBJ1-2 and V is TRBV14, with unresolved D. There are 14 residues in the CDR3. Germline-derived CDR1 and CDR2 are SGHDN and FVKESK. V was pared by 1 base and J by 6 bases, with 12 bases between. The CDR3 protein is CASSQGLRLHGYTF. For the CDR3, the DNA is TGTGCCAGCAGCCAAGGGTTGCGACTTCATGGCTACACCTTC.

This clone was counted only a few times. The chain is built from TRBV4-2 and TRBJ2-1; 7 bases line up with TRBD1. The length of the CDR3 is 16 residues. Germline trimming cut 5 bases from V and 6 bases from J; bases unmatched to any gene: 13. Germline loops: CDR1 LGHNA, CDR2 YNFKEQ. The CDR3 is CASSVSGTEGFNEQFF. The CDR3 DNA reads as TGTGCCAGCAGCGTTTCCGGGACAGAGGGTTTCAATGAGCAGTTCTTC.

V usage is TRBV9 and J usage is TRBJ2-7; 8 bases agree with TRBD1. The V segment lost 4 bases and the J segment 6 bases; nucleotides outside the gene matches: 6. The CDR3 extends over 13 amino acids. CDR1 SGDLS and CDR2 YYNGEE come from the germline V gene. CDR3 nucleotide sequence: TGTGCCAGCAGCATGGTAACAGGGGGCGAGCAGTACTTC. This codes for CASSMVTGGEQYF.

The CDR3 nucleotides are TGTGCCAGCTCACCGAAGAACCGGGCGGAGGATCAGCCCCAGCATTTT. Encoded protein: CASSPKNRAEDQPQHF. The V and J genes are TRBV18 and TRBJ1-5, with D unclear. The germline CDR1 and CDR2 sequences are KGHSH and LQKENI. This CDR3 comprises 16 residues. V shed 3 bases and J shed 5 bases, with 17 bases lying between them.